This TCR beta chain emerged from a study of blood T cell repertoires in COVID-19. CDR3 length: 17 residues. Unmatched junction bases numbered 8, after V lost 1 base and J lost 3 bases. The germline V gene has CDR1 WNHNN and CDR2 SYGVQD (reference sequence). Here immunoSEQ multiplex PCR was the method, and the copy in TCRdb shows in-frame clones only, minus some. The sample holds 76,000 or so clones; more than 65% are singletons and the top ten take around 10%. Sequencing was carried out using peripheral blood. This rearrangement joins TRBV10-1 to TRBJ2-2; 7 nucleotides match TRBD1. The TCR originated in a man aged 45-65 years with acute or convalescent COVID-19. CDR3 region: CASSELTGQGDTGELFF. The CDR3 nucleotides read TGCGCCAGCAGTGAGTTGACAGGGCAGGGGGACACCGGGGAGCTGTTTTTT.